A selection of T cell receptor beta chains follows, all from one sample in a study of blood T cell repertoires in COVID-19. Assay used: immunoSEQ multiplex PCR; TCRdb lists only in-frame clones, some missing. The data show 85,000 to 110,000 clones, over 75% seen once. The specimen was peripheral blood. All receptors derive from a human donor in a cohort sampled during active or convalescent COVID-19. Both conserved end residues are part of each CDR3. D genes are given only for firm matches. Only part of the rows carry a size: once, few, many, or a class if the clone is expanded.

d_gene	v_gene	abundance	j_gene	CDR3aa	CDR3nt
TRBD1	TRBV23-1	many	TRBJ2-2	CASSRTGGEEGGELFF	TGCGCCAGCAGCCGAACAGGGGGCGAGGAAGGCGGGGAGCTGTTTTTT
-	TRBV4-2	-	TRBJ2-7	CASRLTGGSTYEQYF	TGTGCCAGCAGACTAACGGGGGGCTCCACCTACGAGCAGTACTTC
-	TRBV28	-	TRBJ2-1	CASSSGTPNEQFF	TGTGCCAGCAGTAGTGGGACTCCCAATGAGCAGTTCTTC
-	TRBV27	-	TRBJ1-4	CASSLGGSNEKLFF	TGTGCCAGCAGTTTGGGGGGATCTAATGAAAAACTGTTTTTT
TRBD1	TRBV10-2	few	TRBJ1-4	CASSLDRVNEKLFF	TGCGCCAGCAGCCTGGACAGGGTTAATGAAAAACTGTTTTTT
-	TRBV5-5	-	TRBJ1-5	CASSLVGGRHNQPQHF	TGTGCCAGCAGCTTAGTGGGGGGGAGGCACAATCAGCCCCAGCATTTT
-	TRBV14	once	TRBJ1-2	CASSQARNYGYTF	TGTGCCAGCAGCCAAGCGCGAAACTATGGCTACACCTTC
-	TRBV12-1	-	TRBJ2-2	CASSIAPRRQTNSGTGELFF	TGTGCCAGCAGCATAGCCCCCAGACGACAGACAAACTCGGGCACCGGGGAGCTGTTTTTT
-	TRBV6-1	-	TRBJ2-7	CASSEWATASSYEQYF	TGTGCCAGCAGTGAATGGGCCACGGCGAGCTCCTACGAGCAGTACTTC
-	TRBV30	-	TRBJ1-2	CAWSLLTANYGYTF	TGTGCCTGGAGCCTCCTGACAGCTAACTATGGCTACACCTTC
TRBD1	TRBV19	-	TRBJ1-5	CASTGGQGIYSNQPQHF	TGTGCCAGTACTGGGGGACAGGGGATTTATAGCAATCAGCCCCAGCATTTT
-	TRBV10-1	-	TRBJ1-1	CASRAGGDTEVFF	TGCGCCAGCAGGGCCGGGGGGGACACTGAAGTTTTCTTT
TRBD1	TRBV19	few	TRBJ1-1	CASKTTGASGTEAFF	TGTGCCAGTAAGACAACAGGGGCCTCGGGCACTGAAGCTTTCTTT
-	TRBV21-1	-	TRBJ2-3	CASKRGTQYF	TGTGCCAGCAAAAGGGGTACGCAGTATTTT
-	TRBV7-2	-	TRBJ1-4	CASSRQAGPEKLFF	TGTGCCAGCAGTCGACAGGCCGGTCCGGAAAAACTGTTTTTT
TRBD1	TRBV28	-	TRBJ1-5	CASRPDRAIYSNQPQHF	TGTGCCAGCAGACCCGACAGGGCGATCTATAGCAATCAGCCCCAGCATTTT
-	TRBV12-3/TRBV12-4	-	TRBJ1-1	CASSRGNTEAFF	TGTGCCAGCAGCCGGGGGAACACTGAAGCTTTTTTT
-	TRBV3-1/TRBV3-2	-	TRBJ1-4	CASSHLGSSNEKLFF	TGTGCCAGCAGCCACCTTGGGAGTTCAAATGAAAAACTGTTTTTT
-	TRBV13	-	TRBJ2-2	CASSLVNGELFF	TGTGCCAGCAGCTTAGTTAACGGGGAGCTGTTTTTT
-	TRBV4-2	-	TRBJ2-2	CASSQDRTNTGELFF	TGTGCCAGCAGCCAAGACAGAACGAACACCGGGGAGCTGTTTTTT
TRBD1	TRBV3-1/TRBV3-2	-	TRBJ1-4	CASSQDWRGREKLFF	TGTGCCAGCAGCCAAGATTGGAGGGGGCGTGAAAAACTGTTTTTT
TRBD1	TRBV6-1	few	TRBJ2-2	CASSDRDRGLGELFF	TGTGCCAGCAGTGATCGAGACAGGGGGCTCGGGGAGCTGTTTTTT
-	TRBV24-1	-	TRBJ2-3	CATSVGFGTDTQYF	TGTGCCACCAGTGTCGGGTTTGGCACAGATACGCAGTATTTT
TRBD2	TRBV9	-	TRBJ2-5	CASSVEAGDRTQYF	TGTGCCAGCAGCGTAGAAGCGGGGGACCGGACCCAGTACTTC
TRBD1	TRBV27	-	TRBJ1-6	CASSLRGRGNSPLHF	TGTGCCAGCAGTTTACGTGGCAGGGGGAATTCACCCCTCCACTTT
-	TRBV2	-	TRBJ1-2	CASSPPSGSAYGYTF	TGTGCCAGCAGTCCTCCCTCGGGTTCAGCCTATGGCTACACCTTC
-	TRBV9	-	TRBJ2-1	CASSPRLGGSSYNEQFF	TGTGCCAGCAGCCCCCGCCTGGGGGGAAGCTCCTACAATGAGCAGTTCTTC
TRBD1	TRBV5-1	-	TRBJ1-2	CASSQGQGAYGYTF	TGCGCCAGCAGCCAGGGACAGGGAGCCTATGGCTACACCTTC
TRBD1	TRBV4-3	-	TRBJ1-4	CASSQEGRGQAEKLFF	TGCGCCAGCAGCCAAGAGGGGCGGGGACAGGCGGAAAAACTGTTTTTT
TRBD1	TRBV19	-	TRBJ2-3	CASSHGTGGSADTQYF	TGTGCCAGTAGTCACGGGACAGGGGGCTCGGCAGATACGCAGTATTTT